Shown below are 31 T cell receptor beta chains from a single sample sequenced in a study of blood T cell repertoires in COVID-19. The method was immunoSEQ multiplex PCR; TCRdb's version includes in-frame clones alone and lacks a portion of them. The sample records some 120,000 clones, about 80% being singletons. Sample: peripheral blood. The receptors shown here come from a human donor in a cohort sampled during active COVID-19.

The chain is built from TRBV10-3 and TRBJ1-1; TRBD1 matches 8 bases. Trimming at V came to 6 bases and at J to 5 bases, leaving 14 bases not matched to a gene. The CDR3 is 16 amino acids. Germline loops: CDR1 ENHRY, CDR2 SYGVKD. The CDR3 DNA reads TGTGCCATCAGGGAGACCAGGGGGCAAGGTAAAACTGAAGCTTTCTTT. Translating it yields CAIRETRGQGKTEAFF.

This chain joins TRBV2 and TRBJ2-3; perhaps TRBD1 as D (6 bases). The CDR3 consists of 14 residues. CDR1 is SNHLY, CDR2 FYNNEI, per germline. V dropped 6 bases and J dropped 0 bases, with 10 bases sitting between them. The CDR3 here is CASRDRTSTDTQYF. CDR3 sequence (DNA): TGTGCCAGCAGGGACAGAACTAGCACAGATACGCAGTATTTT.

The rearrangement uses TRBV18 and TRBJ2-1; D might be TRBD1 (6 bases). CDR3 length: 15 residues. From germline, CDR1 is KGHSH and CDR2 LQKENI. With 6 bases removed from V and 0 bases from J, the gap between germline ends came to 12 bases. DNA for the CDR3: TGTGCCAGCTCGCAGACAGGCCTCTCCTACAATGAGCAGTTCTTC. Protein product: CASSQTGLSYNEQFF.

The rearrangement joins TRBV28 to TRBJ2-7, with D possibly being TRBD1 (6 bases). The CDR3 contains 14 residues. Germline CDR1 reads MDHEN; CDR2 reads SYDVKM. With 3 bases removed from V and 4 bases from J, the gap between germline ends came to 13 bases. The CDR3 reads CASSFTGLFYEQYF. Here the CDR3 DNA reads TGTGCCAGCAGTTTTACAGGGTTATTTTACGAGCAGTACTTC. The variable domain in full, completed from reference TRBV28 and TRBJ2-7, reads DVKVTQSSRYLVKRTGEKVFLECVQDMDHENMFWYRQDPGLGLRLIYFSYDVKMKEKGDIPEGYSVSREKKERFSLILESASTNQTSMYLCASSFTGLFYEQYFGPGTRLTVT.

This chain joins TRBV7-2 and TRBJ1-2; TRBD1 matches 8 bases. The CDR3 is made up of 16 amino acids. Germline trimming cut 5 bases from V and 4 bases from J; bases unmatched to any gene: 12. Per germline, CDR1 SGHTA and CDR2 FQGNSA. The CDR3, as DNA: TGTGCCAGCAGCCCTCCGTCCGGGACAGGATTCTATGGCTACACCTTC. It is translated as CASSPPSGTGFYGYTF.

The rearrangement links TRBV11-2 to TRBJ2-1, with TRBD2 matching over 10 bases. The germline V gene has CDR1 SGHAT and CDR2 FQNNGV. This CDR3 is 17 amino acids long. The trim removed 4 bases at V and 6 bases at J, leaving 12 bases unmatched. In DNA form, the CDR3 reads TGTGCCAGCAGCTCAGTCCGTACCAGCGGGAGGGCCAATGAGCAGTTCTTC. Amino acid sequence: CASSSVRTSGRANEQFF. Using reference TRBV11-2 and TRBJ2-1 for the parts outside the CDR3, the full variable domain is EAGVAQSPRYKIIEKRQSVAFWCNPISGHATLYWYQQILGQGPKLLIQFQNNGVVDDSQLPKDRFSAERLKGVDSTLKIQPAKLEDSAVYLCASSSVRTSGRANEQFFGPGTRLTVL.

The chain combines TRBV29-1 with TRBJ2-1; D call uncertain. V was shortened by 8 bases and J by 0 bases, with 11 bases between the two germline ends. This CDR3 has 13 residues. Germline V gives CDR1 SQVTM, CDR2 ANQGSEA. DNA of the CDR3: TGCAGCACCGACCGGAGCTCCTACAATGAGCAGTTCTTC. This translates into CSTDRSSYNEQFF.

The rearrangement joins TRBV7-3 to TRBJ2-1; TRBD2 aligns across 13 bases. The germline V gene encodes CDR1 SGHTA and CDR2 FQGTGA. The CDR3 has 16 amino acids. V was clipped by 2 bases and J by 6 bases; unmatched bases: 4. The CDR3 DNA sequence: TGTGCCAGCAGCTTACAGGGACTAGCGGGGTCCAATGAGCAGTTCTTC. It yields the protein CASSLQGLAGSNEQFF.

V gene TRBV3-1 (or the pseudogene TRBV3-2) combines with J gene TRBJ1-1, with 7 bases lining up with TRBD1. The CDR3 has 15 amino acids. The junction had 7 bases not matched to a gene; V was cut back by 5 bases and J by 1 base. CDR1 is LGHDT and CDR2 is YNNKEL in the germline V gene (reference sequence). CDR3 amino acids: CASSYRGGANTEAFF. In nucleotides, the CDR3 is TGTGCCAGCAGCTACAGGGGTGGTGCGAACACTGAAGCTTTCTTT.

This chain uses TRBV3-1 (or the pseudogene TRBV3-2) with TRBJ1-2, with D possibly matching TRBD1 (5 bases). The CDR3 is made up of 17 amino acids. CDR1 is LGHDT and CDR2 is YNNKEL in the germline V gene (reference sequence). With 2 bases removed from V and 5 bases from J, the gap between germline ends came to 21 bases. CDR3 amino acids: CASSQRSYQGACYGYTF. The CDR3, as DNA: TGTGCCAGCAGCCAAAGGTCTTATCAGGGCGCCTGTTATGGCTACACCTTC.

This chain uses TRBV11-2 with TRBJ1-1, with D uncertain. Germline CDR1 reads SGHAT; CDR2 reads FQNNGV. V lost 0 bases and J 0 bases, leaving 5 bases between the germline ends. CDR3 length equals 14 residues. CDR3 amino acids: CASSLDTVNTEAFF. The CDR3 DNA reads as TGTGCCAGCAGCTTAGACACAGTGAACACTGAAGCTTTCTTT.

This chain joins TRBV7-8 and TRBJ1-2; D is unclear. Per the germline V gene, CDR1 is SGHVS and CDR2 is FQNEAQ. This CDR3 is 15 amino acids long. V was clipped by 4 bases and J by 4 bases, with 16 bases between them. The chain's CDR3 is CASSSSEGDIYGYTF. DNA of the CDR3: TGTGCCAGCAGCTCGTCGGAGGGAGACATCTATGGCTACACCTTC. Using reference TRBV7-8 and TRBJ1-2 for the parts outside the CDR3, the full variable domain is GAGVSQSPRYKVAKRGQDVALRCDPISGHVSLFWYQQALGQGPEFLTYFQNEAQLDKSGLPSDRFFAERPEGSVSTLKIQRTQQEDSAVYLCASSSSEGDIYGYTFGSGTRLTVV.

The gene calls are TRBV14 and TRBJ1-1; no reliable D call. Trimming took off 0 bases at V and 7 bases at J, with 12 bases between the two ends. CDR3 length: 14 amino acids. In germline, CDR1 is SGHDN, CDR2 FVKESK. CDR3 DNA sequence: TGTGCCAGCAGCCAAGATTTCGCGGGTGGTGAAGCTTTCTTT. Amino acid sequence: CASSQDFAGGEAFF.

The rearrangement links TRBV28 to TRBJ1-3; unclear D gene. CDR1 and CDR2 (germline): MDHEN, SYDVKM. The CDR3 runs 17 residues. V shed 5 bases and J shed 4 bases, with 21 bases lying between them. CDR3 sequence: CASSPPPRPSSGNTIYF. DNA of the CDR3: TGTGCCAGCAGTCCCCCACCCAGGCCTTCATCCGGAAACACCATATATTTT.

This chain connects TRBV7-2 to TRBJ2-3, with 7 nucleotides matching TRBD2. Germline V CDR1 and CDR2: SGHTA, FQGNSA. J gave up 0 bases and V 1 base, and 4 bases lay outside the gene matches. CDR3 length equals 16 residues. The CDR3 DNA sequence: TGTGCCAGCAGCTTAGTTGGGCGGGGGAGCACAGATACGCAGTATTTT. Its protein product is CASSLVGRGSTDTQYF.

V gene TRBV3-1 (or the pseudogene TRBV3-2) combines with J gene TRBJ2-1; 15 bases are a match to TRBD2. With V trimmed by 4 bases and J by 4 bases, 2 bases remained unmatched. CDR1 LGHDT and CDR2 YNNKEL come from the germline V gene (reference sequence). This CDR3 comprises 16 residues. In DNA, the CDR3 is TGTGCCAGCAGCCGGACTAGCGGGGGGGTTTACAATGAGCAGTTCTTC. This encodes CASSRTSGGVYNEQFF.

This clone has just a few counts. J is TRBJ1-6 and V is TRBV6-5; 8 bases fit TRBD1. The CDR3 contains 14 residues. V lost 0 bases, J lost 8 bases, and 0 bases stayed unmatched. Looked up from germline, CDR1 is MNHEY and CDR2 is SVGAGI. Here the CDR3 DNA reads TGTGCCAGCAGTTACTCGACAGGGGATTCACCCCTCCACTTT. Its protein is CASSYSTGDSPLHF.

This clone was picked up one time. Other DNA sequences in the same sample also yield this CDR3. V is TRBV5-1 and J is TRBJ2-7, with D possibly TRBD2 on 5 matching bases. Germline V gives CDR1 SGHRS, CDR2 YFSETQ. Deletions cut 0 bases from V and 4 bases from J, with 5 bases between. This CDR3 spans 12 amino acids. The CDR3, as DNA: TGCGCCAGCAGCTTGGGAGGGTACGAGCAGTACTTC. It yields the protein CASSLGGYEQYF.

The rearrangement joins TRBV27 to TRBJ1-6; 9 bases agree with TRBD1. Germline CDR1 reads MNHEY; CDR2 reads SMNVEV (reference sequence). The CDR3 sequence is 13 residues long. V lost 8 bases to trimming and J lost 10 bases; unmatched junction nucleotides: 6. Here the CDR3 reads CASSDRGVSPLHF. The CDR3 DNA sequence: TGTGCCAGCTCGGACAGGGGCGTCTCACCCCTCCACTTT.

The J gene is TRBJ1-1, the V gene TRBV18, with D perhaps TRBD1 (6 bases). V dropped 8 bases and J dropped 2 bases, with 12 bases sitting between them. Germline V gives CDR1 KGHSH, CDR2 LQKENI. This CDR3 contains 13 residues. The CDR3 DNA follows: TGTGCCAGCACCTTGGACAGAAACACTGAAGCTTTCTTT. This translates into CASTLDRNTEAFF. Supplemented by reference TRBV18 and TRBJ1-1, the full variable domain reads NAGVMQNPRHLVRRRGQEARLRCSPMKGHSHVYWYRQLPEEGLKFMVYLQKENIIDESGMPKERFSAEFPKEGPSILRIQQVVRGDSAAYFCASTLDRNTEAFFGQGTRLTVV.

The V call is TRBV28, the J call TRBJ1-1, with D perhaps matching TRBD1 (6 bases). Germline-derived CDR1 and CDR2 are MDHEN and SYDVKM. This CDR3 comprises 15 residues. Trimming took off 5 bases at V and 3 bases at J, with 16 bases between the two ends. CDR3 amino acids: CASSGTRTAYTEAFF. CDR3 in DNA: TGTGCCAGCAGTGGAACGCGGACAGCCTACACTGAAGCTTTCTTT. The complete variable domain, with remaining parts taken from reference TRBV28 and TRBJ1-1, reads DVKVTQSSRYLVKRTGEKVFLECVQDMDHENMFWYRQDPGLGLRLIYFSYDVKMKEKGDIPEGYSVSREKKERFSLILESASTNQTSMYLCASSGTRTAYTEAFFGQGTRLTVV.

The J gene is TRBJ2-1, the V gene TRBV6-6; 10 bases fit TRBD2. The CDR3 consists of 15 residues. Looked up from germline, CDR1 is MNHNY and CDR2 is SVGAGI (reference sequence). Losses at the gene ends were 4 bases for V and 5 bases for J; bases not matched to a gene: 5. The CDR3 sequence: CASSSPSGGNNEQFF. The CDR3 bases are TGTGCCAGCAGTTCCCCTAGCGGGGGTAACAATGAGCAGTTCTTC.

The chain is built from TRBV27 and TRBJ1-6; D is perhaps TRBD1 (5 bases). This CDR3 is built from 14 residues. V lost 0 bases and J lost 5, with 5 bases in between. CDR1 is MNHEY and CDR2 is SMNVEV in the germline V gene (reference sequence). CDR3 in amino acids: CASSLSTDNSPLHF. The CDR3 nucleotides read TGTGCCAGCAGTTTATCGACAGATAATTCACCCCTCCACTTT.

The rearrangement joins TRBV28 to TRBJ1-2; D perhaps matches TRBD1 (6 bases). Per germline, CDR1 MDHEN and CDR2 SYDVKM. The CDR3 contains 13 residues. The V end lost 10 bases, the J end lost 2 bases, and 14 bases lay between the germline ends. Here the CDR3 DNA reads TGTGCCATCGAGGGAGGGGGGAACTATGGCTACACCTTC. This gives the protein CAIEGGGNYGYTF.

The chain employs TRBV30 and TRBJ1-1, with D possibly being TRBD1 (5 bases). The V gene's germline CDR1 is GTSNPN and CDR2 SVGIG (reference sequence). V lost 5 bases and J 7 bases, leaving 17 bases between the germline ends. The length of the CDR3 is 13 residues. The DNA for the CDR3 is TGTGCCTGGGATACGGAGCTCGGGGGTGAAGCTTTCTTT. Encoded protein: CAWDTELGGEAFF.

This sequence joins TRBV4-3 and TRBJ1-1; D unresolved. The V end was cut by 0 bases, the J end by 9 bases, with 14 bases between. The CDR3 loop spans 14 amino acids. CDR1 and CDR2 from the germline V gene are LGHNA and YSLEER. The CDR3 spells CASSQDTAAAQAFF. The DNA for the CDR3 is TGCGCCAGCAGCCAAGATACTGCGGCAGCCCAAGCTTTCTTT.

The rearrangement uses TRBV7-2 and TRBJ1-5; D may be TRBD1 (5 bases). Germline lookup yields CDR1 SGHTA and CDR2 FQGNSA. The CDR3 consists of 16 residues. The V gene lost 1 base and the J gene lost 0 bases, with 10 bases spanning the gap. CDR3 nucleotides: TGTGCCAGCAGCTTAGTCGGGGGGGGTAGCAATCAGCCCCAGCATTTT. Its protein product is CASSLVGGGSNQPQHF.

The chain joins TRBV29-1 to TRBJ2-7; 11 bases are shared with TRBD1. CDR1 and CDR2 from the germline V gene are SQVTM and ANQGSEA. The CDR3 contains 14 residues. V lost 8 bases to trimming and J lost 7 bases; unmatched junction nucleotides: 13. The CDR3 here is CSTRTGGASIEQYF. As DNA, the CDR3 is TGCAGCACTCGGACAGGGGGCGCGTCGATAGAGCAGTACTTC.

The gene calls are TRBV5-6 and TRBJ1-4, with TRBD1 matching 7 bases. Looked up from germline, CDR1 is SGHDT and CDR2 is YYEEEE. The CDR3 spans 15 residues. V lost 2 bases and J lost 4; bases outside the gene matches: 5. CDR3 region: CASSLPGQLNEKLFF. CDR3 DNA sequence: TGTGCCAGCAGCTTACCGGGACAGCTTAATGAAAAACTGTTTTTT.

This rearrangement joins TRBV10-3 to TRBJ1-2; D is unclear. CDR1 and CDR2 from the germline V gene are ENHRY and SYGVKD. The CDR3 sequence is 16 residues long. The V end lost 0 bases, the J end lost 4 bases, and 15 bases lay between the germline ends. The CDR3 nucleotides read TGTGCCATCAGTGAGTCTATAACTCCGGGAGGCTATGGCTACACCTTC. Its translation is CAISESITPGGYGYTF.

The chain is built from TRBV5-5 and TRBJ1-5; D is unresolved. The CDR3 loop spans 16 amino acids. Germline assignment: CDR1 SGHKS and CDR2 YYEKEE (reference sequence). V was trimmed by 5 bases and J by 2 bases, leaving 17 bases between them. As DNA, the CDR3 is TGTGCCAGCAGTCAAACCGTCTTCGGTGGCAATCAGCCCCAGCATTTT. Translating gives CASSQTVFGGNQPQHF.